This entry lists 8 T cell receptor beta chains sequenced from one sample in a study of T cell repertoires in cytomegalovirus infection. TCRdb called the reads again in MiXCR, with one record for every CDR3 protein. The table shows under 850,000 distinct CDR3 sequences, with approximately 34% occurring only once. The material sequenced was PBMCs. Receptors were obtained from a human donor in good health (CMV status not recorded). Some clones in this sample may be carry-over from other donors' samples.

This clonotype occurred a few times. The J gene is TRBJ2-1, the V gene TRBV19, with D unclear. This CDR3 has 12 residues. Trimming left V 3 bases short and J 3 bases short, with 3 bases between. Germline-derived CDR1 and CDR2 are LNHDA and SQIVND (reference sequence). The CDR3 DNA sequence: TGTGCCAGTAGTATCATCTACAATGAGCAGTTCTTC. This sequence encodes CASSIIYNEQFF.

This chain links TRBV7-6 with TRBJ1-2; TRBD1 matches at 12 bases. The germline V gene has CDR1 SGHVS and CDR2 FNYEAQ. The J segment lost 8 bases and the V segment lost 2 bases, leaving 12 bases of the junction unmatched. The CDR3 runs 17 residues. CDR3 sequence reads: CASSLPKGTGGAGGYTF. CDR3 in DNA: TGTGCCAGCAGCTTACCCAAAGGGACAGGGGGCGCTGGGGGCTACACCTTC.

The V call is TRBV5-4, the J call TRBJ2-5; no firm D call. CDR3 length equals 16 residues. CDR1 and CDR2 (germline): SGHNT, YYREEE (reference sequence). Trimming left V 0 bases short and J 0 bases short, with 12 bases between. The chain's CDR3 is CASSLDLGLNQETQYF. CDR3 sequence (DNA): TGTGCCAGCAGCTTGGACCTAGGGCTGAACCAAGAGACCCAGTACTTC.

J is TRBJ2-7 and V is TRBV6-2 or TRBV6-3, with TRBD2 matching 7 bases. Looked up from germline, CDR1 is MNHEY and CDR2 is SVGEGT. The J segment lost 2 bases and the V segment lost 4 bases, leaving 5 bases of the junction unmatched. The CDR3 extends over 14 amino acids. The CDR3 loop is CASSLTSEPYEQYF. The CDR3 DNA reads as TGTGCCAGCAGTTTAACTAGCGAGCCCTACGAGCAGTACTTC.

A word on this clonotype: The final CDR3 position lacks the conserved phenylalanine or tryptophan, pointing to a likely read error. The chain employs TRBV12-3 or TRBV12-4 and TRBJ2-2, with 8 nucleotides matching TRBD1. The CDR3 totals 14 residues. The CDR3 DNA reads TGTGCCAGCACGACAGGGGCAAACACCTGGGAGCTGTTTTTG. This encodes CASTTGANTWELFL.

The chain carries TRBV5-6 and TRBJ1-2; the D gene is possibly TRBD1 (5 bases). The germline V gene has CDR1 SGHDT and CDR2 YYEEEE. Trimming shortened V by 1 base and J by 5 bases, and 12 bases separated the two germline ends. The CDR3 is made up of 14 amino acids. CDR3 region: CASSLKPGHYGYTF. The CDR3 DNA sequence: TGTGCCAGCAGCTTGAAGCCGGGGCATTATGGCTACACCTTC.

The rearrangement links TRBV7-8 to TRBJ2-7; 9 nucleotides match TRBD2. The V gene's germline CDR1 is SGHVS and CDR2 FQNEAQ. This CDR3 has 15 residues. The ends lost 4 bases at V and 4 bases at J; junction bases unmatched: 8. This CDR3 reads CASSYPGGGVYEQYF. The CDR3 DNA follows: TGTGCCAGCAGCTACCCAGGCGGGGGGGTGTACGAGCAGTACTTC.

This clonotype was seen ten or more times. The chain joins TRBV6-2 or TRBV6-3 to TRBJ2-7; D is undetermined. The CDR3 is 11 amino acids. Germline lookup yields CDR1 MNHEY and CDR2 SVGEGT. V was pared by 0 bases and J by 7 bases, with 4 bases between. CDR3 residues: CASSYSGEQYF. Written as DNA, the CDR3 is TGTGCCAGCAGTTACTCAGGGGAGCAGTACTTC.